This TCR beta chain was documented in a study of molecular identifiers for immune sequencing clone quantification. In this sample, this clonotype turned up a few times. The antigen remains undetermined. The V and J ends lost 2 bases and 4 bases, in that order; junction bases with no gene match: 11. Germline values: CDR1 LGHNA, CDR2 YSLEER. The CDR3 totals 19 residues. General study results and limits: Jurkat TCR RNA spiked in from one cell reportedly remained identifiable amid about a million naive cells. Should identical TCR molecules share a barcode, the sizes of highly expanded clones could be underestimated.

Previously published methods and listed TCR primers were used for the bulk TCR libraries. Each CDR3 protein gets one entry after TCRdb re-called the PCR reads with MiXCR. The sample holds 600,000 to 650,000 distinct CDR3 sequences, about 20% seen once. Sequencing was done on a sample of naive CD8+ T cells from blood, with Jurkat cell RNA spiked in. The subset was: FACS-sorted CD8+CD4-CCR7+CD45RA+ naive T cells. The chain links TRBV4-3 to TRBJ2-3, with TRBD2 matching over 14 bases. This sequence originates from a human donor in good health. Some libraries in this study had Jurkat cell RNA spiked in. CDR3 region: CASSQLGTSGSPSADTQYF. The CDR3 region has the DNA TGCGCCAGCAGCCAATTAGGGACTAGCGGGAGCCCCAGCGCAGATACGCAGTATTTT.